This section outlines one T cell receptor beta chain sequence together with its context. Its antigen remains unknown. The PCR ran on 60 Vbeta and 13 Jbeta primers. TCRdb keeps only in-frame clones here, not all; method: immunoSEQ multiplex PCR. The table has some 190,000 clones, around 80% seen once; the top ten hold approximately 1.1%. This record belongs to a study of cytomegalovirus exposure and HLA in healthy donors. The study, taken as a whole, reports: In a later analysis, across HLA loci, associated TCR counts were highest for DRB1, lowest for HLA-C. The study put around 180 TCR beta chains on its list as cytomegalovirus-associated.

CDR1 LGHNA and CDR2 YSLEER come from the germline V gene. The CDR3 is 12 amino acids. V dropped 1 base and J dropped 9 bases, with 9 bases sitting between them. This rearrangement joins TRBV4-3 to TRBJ1-2; D is uncertain. Sequencing input: PBMCs. The TCR sequence derives from a middle-aged woman in good health and CMV-seronegative. DNA of the CDR3: TGCGCCAGCAGCCAAGTGGGAGGGAGCTACACCTTC. It yields the protein CASSQVGGSYTF.